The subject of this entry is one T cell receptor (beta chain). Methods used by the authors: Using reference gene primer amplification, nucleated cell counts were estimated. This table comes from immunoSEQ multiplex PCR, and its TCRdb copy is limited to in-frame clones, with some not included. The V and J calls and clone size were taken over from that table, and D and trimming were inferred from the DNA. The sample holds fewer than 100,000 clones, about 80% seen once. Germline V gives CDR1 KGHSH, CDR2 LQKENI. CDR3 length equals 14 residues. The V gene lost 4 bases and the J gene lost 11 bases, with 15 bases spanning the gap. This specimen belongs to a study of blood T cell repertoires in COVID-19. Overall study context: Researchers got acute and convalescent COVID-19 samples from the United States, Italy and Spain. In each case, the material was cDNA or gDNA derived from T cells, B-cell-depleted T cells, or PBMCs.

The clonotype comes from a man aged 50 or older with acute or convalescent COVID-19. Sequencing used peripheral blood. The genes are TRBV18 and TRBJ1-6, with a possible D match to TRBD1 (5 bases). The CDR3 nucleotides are TGTGCCAGCTCACTCATCGGGGAGGGGACACCCCTCCACTTT. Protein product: CASSLIGEGTPLHF. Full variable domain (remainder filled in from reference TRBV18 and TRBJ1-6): NAGVMQNPRHLVRRRGQEARLRCSPMKGHSHVYWYRQLPEEGLKFMVYLQKENIIDESGMPKERFSAEFPKEGPSILRIQQVVRGDSAAYFCASSLIGEGTPLHFGNGTRLTVT.